Sequencing of this T cell receptor beta chain was carried out in a study of blood T cells in healthy people across ages. Study observations and caveats: Whereas aged donors had fewer naive CD4+ cells, long-lived donors had more of them and higher diversity.

Using a J-beta primer mix together with a sample-barcoded 5' primer, a second PCR was run for roughly 6 to 11 cycles. A single record per CDR3 protein comes from TCRdb applying MiXCR to the 5' RACE reads. Of approximately 800,000 distinct CDR3 sequences listed, roughly 50% are singletons. Per germline, CDR1 SGHTA and CDR2 FQGNSA. V shed 4 bases and J shed 0 bases, with 16 bases lying between them. The length of the CDR3 is 17 residues. On this clonotype: Its matching antigen is unknown.

The chain carries TRBV7-2 and TRBJ2-1; no reliable D call. This receptor was taken from a man younger than 45 in good health. The specimen sequenced was blood. CDR3: CASSSRPSFGSYNEQFF. CDR3 DNA: TGTGCCAGCAGCTCACGCCCCTCTTTCGGCTCCTACAATGAGCAGTTCTTC.